A selection of T cell receptor beta chains follows, all from one sample in a study of cytomegalovirus exposure and HLA in healthy donors. Profiled with immunoSEQ multiplex PCR; TCRdb holds only in-frame clones, not every one. The table has about 140,000 clones, roughly 72% seen once. The sequencing input was PBMCs. All receptors come from a man aged 40-55 years in good health and CMV-seronegative. CDR3s leave out the opening cysteine and the closing phenylalanine or tryptophan.

>TRBV10-3|TRBJ2-2
AINPTNTGELF
>TRBV27|TRBJ1-1
ASSLSGTGWTEAF
>TRBV6-1|TRBJ2-7
ATVRLTSHYEQY
>TRBV30|TRBJ2-7
AWSVGTGAYEQY
>TRBV11-2|TRBJ2-7
ASSPSSGRNHEQY
>TRBV5-1|TRBJ2-1
ASSLLGGGGHEQF
>TRBV5-6|TRBJ2-7
ASSPRVSYEQY
>TRBV5-1|TRBJ2-5
ASSWRGDQETQY
>TRBV7-9|TRBJ2-7
SSSLSGGSYEQY
>TRBV18|TRBJ1-4
ASSPNINEKLF
>TRBV6-1|TRBJ2-7
ASPGTAPYEQY
>TRBV4-3|TRBJ2-6
ASSQNRAGANGLT
>TRBV6-5|TRBJ1-6
ASTGTVGKNSPLH
>TRBV5-1|TRBJ1-6
ASSPTGFGDNSPLH
>TRBV30|TRBJ2-2
AWSVWFGRDRWRTGELF
>TRBV1|TRBJ2-2
TSHRKGWRNTGELF
>TRBV2|TRBJ2-7
ASSYPTGQSYEQY
>TRBV4-1|TRBJ1-6
ASSQVDRGDSPLH
>TRBV19|TRBJ1-6
ASSRQDRSSYNSPLH
>TRBV30|TRBJ2-7
AWTVNSYEQY
>TRBV10-3|TRBJ2-5
AISDATGTLETQY
>TRBV5-1|TRBJ2-3
ASSLSGPPDTQY
>TRBV2|TRBJ2-5
ASSVQGAPQETQY
>TRBV5-1|TRBJ1-1
ASSRRWQGADTEAF
>TRBV4-1|TRBJ2-3
ASSQPLWRDRGTDTQY
>TRBV25-1|TRBJ1-2
ASSGYLRGSNYGYT
>TRBV5-1|TRBJ2-1
ASSSIAGAANEQF
>TRBV7-8|NA
ASRPDKAYEQY
>TRBV28|TRBJ1-5
ASFGAGFDQPQH
>TRBV2|TRBJ2-5
ASTSQGQETQY
>TRBV6-4|TRBJ2-3
ASSEGTWDTDTQY
>TRBV29-1|TRBJ2-5
SVGGRTQETQY
>TRBV7-2|TRBJ2-5
ASSFTTSGFRETQY
>TRBV2|TRBJ2-1
ASTTGNNEQF
>TRBV25-1|TRBJ2-3
ASSHSGRGDTQY
>TRBV27|TRBJ2-5
ASSTPTGSLFQETQY
>TRBV19|TRBJ2-1
ASSIATSGWYNEQF
>TRBV27|TRBJ2-3
ASSTTGTDTQY
>TRBV7-9|TRBJ2-1
ASSLGTSGSTDNEQF
>TRBV27|TRBJ2-1
ASSLFLLAGVDEQF
>TRBV4-2|TRBJ2-3
ASSPLAASTDTQY
>TRBV30|TRBJ2-7
AWSVSAYEQY
>TRBV2|NA
ASSVAGAHSYEQY